The source of this T cell receptor beta chain is a study of CD4 T cells in relation to SARS-CoV-2 and coronaviruses. Study as a whole: ViraFEST: approximately ten-day antigen culture of PBMCs, then TCR beta CDR3 sequencing.

The table came from immunoSEQ multiplex PCR; TCRdb's copy has only in-frame clones and leaves some out. In the table there are around 18,000 clones, under 85% of which are singletons. Before the COVID-19 pandemic, during about 2011-2018, CD4+ T cells were taken from unexposed donors. The cells were cultured for roughly 11 days before CD4+ T cells were isolated. Testing used SARS-CoV-2 S/N and four cold-coronavirus spikes on unexposed-donor CD4+ T cells, cells permitting. Fresh IL-2 medium replaced half the medium on days 3 and 7. As concerns this clone: What it binds is unknown.

Germline V gene data show CDR1 as KGHDR and CDR2 as SFDVKD. The CDR3 is 16 amino acids. Losses at the gene ends were 3 bases for V and 4 bases for J; bases not matched to a gene: 8. Sequencing was performed on CD4+ T cells from PBMCs, cultured in vitro. The gene calls are TRBV24-1 and TRBJ2-1; 7 positions match TRBD2. This clonotype was sampled from a human donor in good health. The CDR3 sequence is CATSDPPSGLYNEQFF. For the CDR3, the DNA is TGTGCCACCAGTGATCCTCCTAGCGGTCTTTACAATGAGCAGTTCTTC.